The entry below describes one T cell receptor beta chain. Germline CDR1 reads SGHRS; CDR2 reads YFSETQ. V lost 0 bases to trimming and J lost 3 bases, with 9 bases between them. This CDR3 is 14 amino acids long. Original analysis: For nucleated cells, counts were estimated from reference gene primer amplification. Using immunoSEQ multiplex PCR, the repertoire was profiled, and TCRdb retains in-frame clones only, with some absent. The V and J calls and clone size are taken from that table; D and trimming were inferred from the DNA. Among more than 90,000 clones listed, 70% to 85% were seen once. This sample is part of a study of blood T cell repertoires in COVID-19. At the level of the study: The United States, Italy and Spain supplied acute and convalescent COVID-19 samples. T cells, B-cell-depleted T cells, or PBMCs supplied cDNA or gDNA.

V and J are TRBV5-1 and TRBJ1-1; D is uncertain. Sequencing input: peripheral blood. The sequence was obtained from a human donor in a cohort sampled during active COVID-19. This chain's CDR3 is CASSLDRTYTEAFF. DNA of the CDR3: TGCGCCAGCAGCTTGGACAGAACTTACACTGAAGCTTTCTTT.